A selection of T cell receptor beta chains follows, all from one sample in a study of shared clonotypes between healthy human individuals. Sequencing used immunoSEQ multiplex PCR; TCRdb keeps in-frame clones, though not all of them. The table lists around 510,000 clones, approximately 94% of them singletons, with under 0.065% in the top ten. Sequencing was carried out using naive CD4+ T cells sorted from blood. The source is a woman in her thirties in good health. CDR3s include the opening cysteine and the closing phenylalanine or tryptophan. D genes are given only for firm matches. Only part of the rows carry a size: once, few, many, or a class if the clone is expanded.

clone size	V gene	J gene	D gene	CDR3 protein	CDR3 DNA
-	TRBV5-1	TRBJ2-1	-	CASSRFAGSYNEQFF	TGCGCCAGCAGCCGATTCGCGGGCTCCTACAATGAGCAGTTCTTC
-	TRBV7-2	TRBJ2-7	-	CASSFGSGYREQYF	TGTGCCAGCAGCTTTGGTAGCGGATATAGGGAGCAGTACTTC
once	TRBV4-1	TRBJ2-2	-	CASTTPGNTGELFF	TGCGCCAGCACCACCCCGGGAAACACCGGGGAGCTGTTTTTT
-	TRBV27	TRBJ2-4	-	CASSSTGAKNIQYF	TGTGCCAGCAGTTCGACCGGGGCCAAAAACATTCAGTACTTC
-	TRBV10-1	TRBJ2-3	-	CASSESFTDTQYF	TGCGCCAGCAGTGAGTCTTTCACAGATACGCAGTATTTT
-	TRBV27	TRBJ1-1	TRBD1	CASGRQGQNTEAFF	TGTGCCAGCGGCCGACAGGGGCAGAACACTGAAGCTTTCTTT
once	TRBV28	TRBJ2-7	-	CASSLGGGLEQYF	TGTGCCAGCAGTCTCGGTGGGGGCCTCGAGCAGTACTTC
-	TRBV19	TRBJ2-7	-	CASSIASGPSYEQYF	TGTGCCAGTAGTATCGCGTCAGGGCCCTCCTACGAGCAGTACTTC
-	TRBV2	TRBJ2-7	-	CASTGTGTYEQYF	TGTGCCAGCACCGGCACAGGGACCTACGAGCAGTACTTC
-	TRBV30	TRBJ1-1	-	CAWVRTVNTEAFF	TGTGCCTGGGTTAGGACGGTGAACACTGAAGCTTTCTTT
-	TRBV10-1	TRBJ1-2	TRBD1	CASSRGQGYGYTF	TGCGCCAGCAGTAGAGGACAGGGGTATGGCTACACCTTC
-	TRBV5-1	TRBJ2-7	-	CASSLVEPTYEQYF	TGCGCCAGCAGCTTGGTAGAGCCCACCTACGAGCAGTACTTC
-	TRBV27	TRBJ2-7	TRBD1	CASTRSSKDRAQLSYEQYF	TGTGCCAGCACCCGCTCCTCTAAAGACAGGGCTCAGCTATCCTACGAGCAGTACTTC
once	TRBV28	TRBJ2-7	-	CASSLGGNYEQYF	TGTGCCAGCAGCCTGGGGGGAAACTACGAGCAGTACTTC
once	TRBV27	TRBJ2-2	TRBD1	CASSLIFPPGQGLPGELFF	TGTGCCAGCAGTTTAATCTTCCCACCGGGACAGGGGCTTCCCGGGGAGCTGTTTTTT
-	TRBV14	TRBJ2-7	-	CASSQVLEQYF	TGTGCCAGCAGCCAAGTCCTCGAGCAGTACTTC
-	TRBV16	TRBJ1-4	-	CASSYDRLNEKLFF	TGTGCCAGCAGCTACGACAGGCTTAATGAAAAACTGTTTTTT
-	TRBV4-2	TRBJ2-7	-	CASSQDSGPLSYEQYF	TGTGCCAGCAGCCAAGATTCTGGGCCACTCTCCTACGAGCAGTACTTC
-	TRBV19	TRBJ2-5	TRBD2	CASSRGLAGIQETQYF	TGTGCCAGTAGTAGAGGACTAGCGGGAATCCAAGAGACCCAGTACTTC